The rows below give T cell receptor beta chains drawn from one sample of a study of T cell responses to AZD1222 COVID-19 vaccine. Here immunoSEQ multiplex PCR was the method, and the copy in TCRdb shows in-frame clones only, minus some. This repertoire shows 150,000 or so clones, 80% to 95% found once; its top ten account for less than 6.5%. The sequenced sample was peripheral blood, obtained 28 days after the second AZD1222 dose. These receptors all come from an adult who received the AZD1222 COVID-19 vaccine. The CDR3 runs from the conserved cysteine through the conserved F or W. D genes are given only for firm matches. Not all rows give a size; the values are once, few, many and, for expanded clones, a class.

J gene: TRBJ1-2
D gene: TRBD1
clone size: -
V gene: TRBV6-5
CDR3 DNA: TGTGCCAGCAGTTACTACCTGGGACAGTACTATGGCTACACCTTC
CDR3 protein: CASSYYLGQYYGYTF

J gene: TRBJ1-6
D gene: -
clone size: -
V gene: TRBV30
CDR3 DNA: TGTGCCTGGAGTGTTAGGTCTGTCAGCTCCTATAATTCACCCCTCCACTTT
CDR3 protein: CAWSVRSVSSYNSPLHF

J gene: TRBJ1-2
D gene: TRBD1
clone size: -
V gene: TRBV18
CDR3 DNA: TGTGCCAGCTCACCGACAGGGGCCGTCCATGGCTACACCTTC
CDR3 protein: CASSPTGAVHGYTF

J gene: TRBJ1-4
D gene: -
clone size: -
V gene: TRBV19
CDR3 DNA: TGTGCCAGTAGTATTTTTCAGATCGCAACTAATGAAAAACTGTTTTTT
CDR3 protein: CASSIFQIATNEKLFF

J gene: TRBJ2-1
D gene: -
clone size: -
V gene: TRBV5-4
CDR3 DNA: TGTGCCAGCAGCTTAGGGGGGGCAAGGCGGGAGCAGTTCTTC
CDR3 protein: CASSLGGARREQFF

J gene: TRBJ1-5
D gene: TRBD1
clone size: -
V gene: TRBV7-9
CDR3 DNA: TGTGCCAGCAGCCCCGGGACAGGGAATCAGCCCCAGCATTTT
CDR3 protein: CASSPGTGNQPQHF

J gene: TRBJ1-5
D gene: -
clone size: -
V gene: TRBV6-4
CDR3 DNA: TGTGCCAGCAGTCGCGACAGCAATAGCAATCAGCCCCAGCATTTT
CDR3 protein: CASSRDSNSNQPQHF

J gene: TRBJ2-1
D gene: TRBD2
clone size: few
V gene: TRBV28
CDR3 DNA: TGTGCCAGCAGCATGGGACTAGCGGCTTACAATGAGCAGTTCTTC
CDR3 protein: CASSMGLAAYNEQFF

J gene: TRBJ2-7
D gene: TRBD1
clone size: -
V gene: TRBV28
CDR3 DNA: TGTGCCAGCAGTTTAGGGAAACAGGGGGCCGACGAGCAGTACTTC
CDR3 protein: CASSLGKQGADEQYF

J gene: TRBJ2-1
D gene: -
clone size: -
V gene: TRBV28
CDR3 DNA: TGTGCCAGCAGTTTATCCGCCATGGCAGGGGACTACAATGAGCAGTTCTTC
CDR3 protein: CASSLSAMAGDYNEQFF

J gene: TRBJ1-4
D gene: TRBD1
clone size: once
V gene: TRBV5-4
CDR3 DNA: TGTGCCAGCAGCCAAAACAGGGGGCTGGATGAAAAACTGTTTTTT
CDR3 protein: CASSQNRGLDEKLFF

J gene: TRBJ1-2
D gene: -
clone size: -
V gene: TRBV24-1
CDR3 DNA: TGTGCCACCAGTGACCAGTATGGCTACACCTTC
CDR3 protein: CATSDQYGYTF

J gene: TRBJ2-4
D gene: TRBD1
clone size: -
V gene: TRBV6-1
CDR3 DNA: TGTGCCAGCAGTGAAAGGGGGCAGGGGAACATTCAGTACTTC
CDR3 protein: CASSERGQGNIQYF

J gene: TRBJ2-4
D gene: -
clone size: -
V gene: TRBV19
CDR3 DNA: TGTGCCAGTAGTATCGGGGGCTCGATAGCCAAAAACATTCAGTACTTC
CDR3 protein: CASSIGGSIAKNIQYF

J gene: TRBJ2-6
D gene: -
clone size: -
V gene: TRBV25-1
CDR3 DNA: TGTGCCAGCAATCGGCCTGGGGCCAACGTCCTGACTTTC
CDR3 protein: CASNRPGANVLTF

J gene: TRBJ1-2
D gene: -
clone size: -
V gene: TRBV9
CDR3 DNA: TGTGCCAGCAGCCGGGCGGGGGTTAACTATGGCTACACCTTC
CDR3 protein: CASSRAGVNYGYTF

J gene: TRBJ1-2
D gene: -
clone size: -
V gene: TRBV7-6
CDR3 DNA: TGTGCGGTCGGACCGATTAACTATGGCTACACCTTC
CDR3 protein: CAVGPINYGYTF

J gene: TRBJ1-5
D gene: -
clone size: -
V gene: TRBV3-1/TRBV3-2
CDR3 DNA: TGTGCCAGCAGCCAAGGGGGGTGGGATAGCGAGCCCCAGCATTTT
CDR3 protein: CASSQGGWDSEPQHF

J gene: TRBJ2-7
D gene: -
clone size: -
V gene: TRBV11-2
CDR3 DNA: TGTGCCAGCAGCGTAGATGGCTGGGTCAACGAGCAGTACTTC
CDR3 protein: CASSVDGWVNEQYF

J gene: TRBJ2-7
D gene: TRBD1
clone size: -
V gene: TRBV6-5
CDR3 DNA: TGTGCCAGCAGGTCAACGGGACAGGGTACCTACGAGCAGTACTTC
CDR3 protein: CASRSTGQGTYEQYF

J gene: TRBJ2-7
D gene: -
clone size: -
V gene: TRBV20-1
CDR3 DNA: TGCAGTGCTAGAGATGGGTGGGAGCAGTACTTC
CDR3 protein: CSARDGWEQYF

J gene: TRBJ1-2
D gene: -
clone size: -
V gene: TRBV5-4
CDR3 DNA: TGTGCCAGCAGCTTCGAGTATGGCTACACCTTC
CDR3 protein: CASSFEYGYTF

J gene: TRBJ2-7
D gene: TRBD2
clone size: -
V gene: TRBV9
CDR3 DNA: TGTGCCAGCAGCGACGGACTAGCGGGAGATCGGTACGAGCAGTACTTC
CDR3 protein: CASSDGLAGDRYEQYF

J gene: TRBJ1-5
D gene: -
clone size: -
V gene: TRBV5-5
CDR3 DNA: TGTGCCAGCAGCTTGGTGCTCAGGAGCAATCAGCCCCAGCATTTT
CDR3 protein: CASSLVLRSNQPQHF